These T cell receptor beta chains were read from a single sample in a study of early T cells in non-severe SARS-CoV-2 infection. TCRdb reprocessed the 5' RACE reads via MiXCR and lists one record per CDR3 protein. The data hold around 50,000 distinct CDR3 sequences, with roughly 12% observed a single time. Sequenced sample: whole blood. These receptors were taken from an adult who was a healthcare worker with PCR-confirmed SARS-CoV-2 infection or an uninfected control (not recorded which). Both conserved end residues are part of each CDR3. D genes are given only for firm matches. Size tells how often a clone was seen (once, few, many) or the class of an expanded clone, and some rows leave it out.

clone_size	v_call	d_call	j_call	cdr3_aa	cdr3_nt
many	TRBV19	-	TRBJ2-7	CASSRLGPSYEQYF	TGTGCCAGTAGCCGCTTGGGGCCCTCCTACGAGCAGTACTTC
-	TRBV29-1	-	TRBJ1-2	CSVVVLVMDGYTF	TGCAGCGTTGTTGTCTTGGTGATGGATGGCTACACCTTC
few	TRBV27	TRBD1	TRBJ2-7	CASSSQGVLVDEQYF	TGTGCCAGCAGTTCACAGGGGGTCCTGGTAGACGAGCAGTACTTC
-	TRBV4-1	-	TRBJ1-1	CASSQDGGPDTEAFF	TGCGCCAGCAGCCAAGACGGGGGACCCGACACTGAAGCTTTCTTT
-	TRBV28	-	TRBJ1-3	CASSPPGGNSGNTIYF	TGTGCCAGCAGTCCGCCGGGAGGGAACTCTGGAAACACCATATATTTT
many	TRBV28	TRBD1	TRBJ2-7	CASSSIRTGSYEQYF	TGTGCCAGCAGTTCGATACGGACAGGCTCCTACGAGCAGTACTTC
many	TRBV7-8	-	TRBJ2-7	CASSSVDRKSYEQYF	TGTGCCAGCAGCTCAGTAGACAGGAAATCCTACGAGCAGTACTTC
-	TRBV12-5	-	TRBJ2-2	CASGRLSNTGELFF	TGTGCTAGTGGGCGCCTCTCGAACACCGGGGAGCTGTTTTTT
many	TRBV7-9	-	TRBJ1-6	CASSLDGAGGLSPLHF	TGTGCCAGCAGCTTAGACGGAGCCGGGGGGCTATCACCCCTCCACTTT
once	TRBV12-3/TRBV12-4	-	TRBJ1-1	CASSFGSLTEAFF	TGTGCCAGCAGTTTTGGCAGTCTCACTGAAGCTTTCTTT
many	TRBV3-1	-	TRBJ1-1	CASSQLSSPNTEAFF	TGTGCCAGCAGCCAGCTCTCCTCGCCCAACACTGAAGCTTTCTTT
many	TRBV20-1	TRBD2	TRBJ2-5	CSARDWGLAVEETQYF	TGCAGTGCTAGAGATTGGGGACTAGCGGTTGAGGAGACCCAGTACTTC
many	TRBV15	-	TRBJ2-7	CATSRRTSYEQYF	TGTGCCACCAGCAGAAGAACATCCTACGAGCAGTACTTC
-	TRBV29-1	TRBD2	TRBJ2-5	CSVPAGQETQYF	TGCAGCGTTCCAGCGGGGCAGGAGACCCAGTACTTC
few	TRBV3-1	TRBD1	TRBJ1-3	CASSQGGGTGNTIYF	TGTGCCAGCAGCCAGGGAGGGGGCACTGGAAACACCATATATTTT
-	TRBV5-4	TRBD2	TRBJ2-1	CASSGPSGSSEQFF	TGTGCCAGCTCGGGGCCTAGCGGGAGTTCTGAGCAGTTCTTC